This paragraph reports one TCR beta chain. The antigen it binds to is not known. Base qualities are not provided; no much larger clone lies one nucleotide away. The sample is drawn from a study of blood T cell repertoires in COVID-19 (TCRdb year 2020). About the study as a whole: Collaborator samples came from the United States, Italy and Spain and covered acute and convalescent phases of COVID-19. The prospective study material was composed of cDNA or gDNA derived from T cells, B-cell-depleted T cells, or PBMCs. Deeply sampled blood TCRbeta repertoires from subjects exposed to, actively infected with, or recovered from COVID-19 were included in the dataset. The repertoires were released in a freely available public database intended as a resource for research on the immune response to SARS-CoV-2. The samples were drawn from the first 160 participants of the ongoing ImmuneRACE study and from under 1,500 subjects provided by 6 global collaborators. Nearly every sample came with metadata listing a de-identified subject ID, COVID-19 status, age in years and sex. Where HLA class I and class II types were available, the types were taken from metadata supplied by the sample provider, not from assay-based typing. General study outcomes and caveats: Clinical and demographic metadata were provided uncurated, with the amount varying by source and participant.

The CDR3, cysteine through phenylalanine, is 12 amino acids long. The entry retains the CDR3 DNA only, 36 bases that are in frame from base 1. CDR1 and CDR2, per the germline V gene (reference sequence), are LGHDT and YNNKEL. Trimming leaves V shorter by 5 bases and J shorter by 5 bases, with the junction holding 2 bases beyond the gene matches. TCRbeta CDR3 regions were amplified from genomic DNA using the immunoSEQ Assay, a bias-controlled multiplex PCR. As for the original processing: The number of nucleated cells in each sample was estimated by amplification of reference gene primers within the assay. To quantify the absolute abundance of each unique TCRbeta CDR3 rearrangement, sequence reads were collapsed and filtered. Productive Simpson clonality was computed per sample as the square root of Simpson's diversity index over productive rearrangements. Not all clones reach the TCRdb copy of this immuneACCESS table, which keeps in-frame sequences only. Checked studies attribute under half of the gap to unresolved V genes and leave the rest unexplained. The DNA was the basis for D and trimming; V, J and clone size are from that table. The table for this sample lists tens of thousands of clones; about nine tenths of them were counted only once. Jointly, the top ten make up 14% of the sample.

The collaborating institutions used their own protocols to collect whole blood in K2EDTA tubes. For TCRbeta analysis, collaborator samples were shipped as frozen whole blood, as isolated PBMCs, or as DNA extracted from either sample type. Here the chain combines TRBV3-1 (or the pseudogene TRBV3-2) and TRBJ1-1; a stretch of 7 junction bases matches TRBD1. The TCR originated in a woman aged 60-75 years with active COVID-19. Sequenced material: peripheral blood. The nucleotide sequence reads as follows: TGTGCCAGCAGCGACAGGGTTACTGAAGCTTTCTTT. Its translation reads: CASSDRVTEAFF.